This T cell receptor (beta chain) was captured in a study of CD8 T cells in ankylosing spondylitis. Points from the study as a whole: Reactive arthritis synovial fluid and blood previously showed some of these motif variants. The authors found the disease-linked clones to be CD8+ and relatively rare in peripheral blood. Made up of about eight highly homologous variants, a TCR beta motif appeared characteristic of ankylosing spondylitis blood. Reported data indicate significant enrichment of disease-linked clones within matched ankylosing spondylitis synovial fluid.

Quantitative 5'-RACE was performed with molecular barcodes, and it yielded the TCR beta libraries. TCRdb re-called the 5' RACE reads with MiXCR, one entry per CDR3 protein. The data hold approximately 540,000 distinct CDR3 sequences, with approximately 12% observed a single time. Notes on this clonotype: Antigen: not known.

This CDR3 comprises 16 residues. Germline CDR1 SEHNR, CDR2 FQNEAQ (reference sequence). Trimming left V 0 bases short and J 2 bases short, with 13 bases between. The rearrangement uses TRBV7-9 and TRBJ2-5; D might be TRBD2 (5 bases). This receptor was obtained from a male donor with ankylosing spondylitis. The sample consisted of blood, either unsorted or a sorted T cell fraction (not recorded which). The CDR3 nucleotides read TGTGCCAGCAGCTTAGCTGTCGGAGGCTATCAAGAGACCCAGTACTTC. Its protein product is CASSLAVGGYQETQYF.